The source of this TCR beta chain is a study of STAT3 mutations in large granular lymphocyte leukemia. Study summary: About 38% of treated T-LGLL patients showed hematologic response to immunosuppression. Study results and caveats: TCR clonotype switching after therapy occurred in about 30% of the 18 patients. Samples missed the first appearance of the clone. In some patients, a small highly pathogenic clone possibly went undetected. Every T-LGLL patient had at least one immunodominant TCRbeta clonotype.

The trim removed 3 bases at V and 3 bases at J, leaving 6 bases unmatched. The germline gives CDR1 KGHSH, CDR2 LQKENI. There are 15 residues in the CDR3. Only in-frame clones appear in the TCRdb table, and some are missing; sequencing was by immunoSEQ multiplex PCR. The table has some 37,000 clones, roughly 90% seen once; the top ten hold about 0.46%. Remarks on this clone: Its cognate antigen is unknown.

The sequenced sample was PBMCs. The genes are TRBV18 and TRBJ1-1; 8 bases line up with TRBD1. This receptor was identified in a human donor with T large granular lymphocyte leukemia. Some clones in this sample may be carry-over from other donors' samples. In DNA, the CDR3 is TGTGCCAGCTCACCCTTCGGACAGGGTCACACTGAAGCTTTCTTT. Encoded protein: CASSPFGQGHTEAFF.